This TCR beta chain stems from a study of T cells in Graves' hyperthyroidism and ophthalmopathy. Study-wide findings and caveats: Blood samples included most of the expanded thyroid clonotypes exceeding 0.001.

The blood sample was taken at first hyperthyroidism diagnosis, before any ophthalmopathy symptoms. Using about 10 ml of fresh peripheral blood, PBMCs were prepared. From RNA transcripts, TCR beta CDR3 regions were amplified. With the HTBI primer set, the TCR CDR3 went through a first round of RT-PCR. TCRdb itself ran the multiplex PCR reads through MiXCR, one entry per CDR3 protein. Seen here are some 600,000 distinct CDR3 sequences, about 14% observed once, and the top ten hold 5.8%. CDR1 is SGHRS, CDR2 YFSETQ, per germline. With 0 bases removed from V and 0 bases from J, the gap between germline ends came to 13 bases. This CDR3 is built from 16 residues. Remarks on this clonotype: Its cognate antigen is unknown.

The sample comprised blood. The V call is TRBV5-1, the J call TRBJ2-7; D is ambiguous. The clonotype was recovered from a woman in her 30s with Graves' hyperthyroidism that later progressed to Graves' ophthalmopathy. DNA of the CDR3: TGCGCCAGCAGCTTGGCGTCCGGGTTGAGCTCCTACGAGCAGTACTTC. Amino acids: CASSLASGLSSYEQYF.